The T cell receptor (beta chain) described here comes from a study of identical twins (dated by TCRdb to the mid-2010s). Regarding the complete study: The study deep-sequenced TCR alpha and beta repertoires from monozygotic twins, unrelated adults of various ages and cord blood to test whether fetal clonotypes persist. To rule out contamination, the twin experiments were replicated at different times with different library preparation protocols. General findings and caveats noted by the study authors: Compared with coincidental sharing between unrelated individuals, out-of-frame TCR alpha sequences shared between twins had an excess of sequences with low generation probability. Abundant cord blood beta clonotypes carried fewer insertions; young adult naive repertoires showed a weaker similar trend, while memory repertoires showed none. Invariant T cells such as MAIT and iNKT could partly confound zero-insertion analyses, though diverse VJ usage argued against this for most clonotypes. Excess twin sharing in beta out-of-frame sequences was weaker because fewer shared sequences lowered the signal-to-noise ratio. Recombination models systematically underestimated out-of-frame TCR alpha sharing in monozygotic twins but agreed with sharing between unrelated individuals. Because the same donors could not be followed over many years, the conclusions relied on cross-sectional statistical analysis.

This clonotype was recorded at least ten times. Its antigen is still unknown. Base qualities are not recorded, but no much larger clone differs from it by a single base. V and J are trimmed by 1 base and 3 bases, and the gene matches miss 2 bases of the junction. The CDR3 holds 15 amino acids from the cysteine to the phenylalanine. CDR3 DNA only is kept here, 45 bases in frame from base 1. All donors were healthy Caucasians. The twin cohort comprised three pairs of female monozygotic twins, all aged roughly 18 to 30 years. Peripheral blood mononuclear cells were the source from which RNA for the TCR libraries was isolated. The library was produced with 5' RACE. The sequencing machine was an Illumina HiSeq 2000. Template switching added a universal primer binding site, and the final cDNA carried a unique molecular identifier that allowed TCR cDNA molecules to be counted accurately. Specific primers in the conserved constant-segment region were used to synthesize first-strand cDNA for the TCR alpha and beta chains. To control for contamination, every cDNA library was double barcoded, receiving both a SMART-Mk sample barcode and Illumina barcodes. TruSeq adapter sequences, together with Illumina sample barcodes, were added in two successive PCR steps. TCR alpha and beta cDNA libraries were sequenced on the Illumina HiSeq platform with custom primers. The paper's data handling went like this. MiGEC processed the raw reads to extract unique molecular identifiers, while MiXCR was used to determine the CDR3 positions. For each individual, recombination models were inferred using an EM algorithm with the repgenHMM and IGoR tools. Shared clonotype analysis was performed with the tcR package in R, normalizing sharing by the product of cloneset sizes. Out-of-frame nonproductive sequences were analyzed to study raw recombination free of thymic and clonal selection effects. TCRdb's own reprocessing of the public reads used fastp at Q25 and MiXCR and kept productive beta chains. Duplicate CDR3 protein sequences are folded into a single record with the most common DNA and genes. The V and J calls here are based on TCRdb, not the publication. Recorded for this sample are around 680,000 distinct CDR3 sequences; over 8.5% of them occurred a single time. The ten largest clonotypes hold approximately 0.96% of the sample.

The sample was also reused in another study, on yellow fever vaccine responses in identical twins. As noted in the second study: The T cell response to vaccination in identical twins was reported by the authors to appear partly convergent and partly personalized. In identical twins, the study followed T cell clones that responded to the vaccine with precision.

The clonotype comes from a young woman in good health. The V gene is TRBV12-3 or TRBV12-4 and the J gene is TRBJ1-5, and TRBD1 aligns with 8 junction nucleotides. The sample consisted of PBMCs. CDR3 loop: CASSLGTGINQPQHF. The DNA sequence is as follows: TGTGCCAGCAGTTTAGGGACAGGGATCAATCAGCCCCAGCATTTT.